This TCR beta chain was captured by sequencing in a study of blood T cell repertoires in COVID-19. On the study more broadly: Acute and convalescent COVID-19 specimens originated in the United States, Italy and Spain. In each case, the material was cDNA or gDNA derived from T cells, B-cell-depleted T cells, or PBMCs.

Trimming cost V 4 bases and J 2 bases; bases outside gene matches: 5. The CDR3 spans 14 residues. Germline assignment: CDR1 SGHRS and CDR2 YFSETQ. Authors' processing steps: Estimated nucleated cell counts came from reference gene primer amplification. Data came from immunoSEQ multiplex PCR; TCRdb stores just in-frame clones and leaves some out. The V and J calls and clone size come from that table; D and trimming were worked out from the DNA. This sample has some 70,000 clones, with approximately 90% found just once. The origin of this receptor is a woman between 50 and 59 years old with COVID-19, enrolled during active disease. The sample was peripheral blood. The chain has TRBV5-1 and TRBJ2-7; 8 bases match TRBD1. CDR3 in amino acids: CASSGGQVPYEQYF. CDR3 bases: TGCGCCAGCAGCGGGGGACAGGTCCCCTACGAGCAGTACTTC.